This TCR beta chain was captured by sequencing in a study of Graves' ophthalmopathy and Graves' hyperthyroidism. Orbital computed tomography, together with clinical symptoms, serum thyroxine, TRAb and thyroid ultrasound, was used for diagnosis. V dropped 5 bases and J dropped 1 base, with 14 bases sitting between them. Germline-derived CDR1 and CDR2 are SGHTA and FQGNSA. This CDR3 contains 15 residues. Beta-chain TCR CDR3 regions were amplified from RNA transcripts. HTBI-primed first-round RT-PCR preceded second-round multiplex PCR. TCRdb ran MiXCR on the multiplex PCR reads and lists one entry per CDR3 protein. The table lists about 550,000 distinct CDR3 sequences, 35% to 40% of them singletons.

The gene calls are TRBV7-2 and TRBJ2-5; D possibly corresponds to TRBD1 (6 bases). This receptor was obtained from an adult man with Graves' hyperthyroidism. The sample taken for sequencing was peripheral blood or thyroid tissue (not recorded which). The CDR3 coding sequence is TGTGCCAGCAGCCATGGAAGGGGGATCCAAGAGACCCAGTACTTC. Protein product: CASSHGRGIQETQYF.